The entry that follows covers one TCR beta chain sequence. Treatment reported: approximately 18 received Ad26.COV2.S at low or high dose, single or two shots; roughly five received placebo; per-sample allocation not given. Sampling was done on day 63 after the first vaccine or placebo injection. Method: immunoSEQ multiplex PCR; TCRdb's copy keeps in-frame clones and lacks some. This sample has about 350,000 clones, with approximately 86% found just once. The data were taken from a study of Ad26.COV2.S vaccination and SARS-CoV-2 variants. Sample: peripheral blood, taken in a trial of Ad26.COV2.S vaccine versus placebo. This TCR derives from a person between 18 and 65 years old who received the Ad26.COV2.S COVID-19 vaccine or a placebo.

This chain's CDR3 is CASSPTGQADTEAFF. In nucleotides, the CDR3 is TGTGCCAGCTCACCGACTGGACAGGCGGACACTGAAGCTTTCTTT. V usage is TRBV18 and J usage is TRBJ1-1, with TRBD1 identical over 7 bases. This CDR3 comprises 15 residues. The trim removed 3 bases at V and 3 bases at J, leaving 7 bases unmatched. Per germline, CDR1 KGHSH and CDR2 LQKENI.